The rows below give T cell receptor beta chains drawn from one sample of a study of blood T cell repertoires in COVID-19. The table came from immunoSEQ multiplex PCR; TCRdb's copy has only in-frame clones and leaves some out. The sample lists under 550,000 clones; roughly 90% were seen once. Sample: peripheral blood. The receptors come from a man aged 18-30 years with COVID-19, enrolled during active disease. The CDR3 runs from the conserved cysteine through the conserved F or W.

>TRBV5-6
CASSLDREEQYF
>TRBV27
CASSHDKYNEQFF
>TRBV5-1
CASSYGGDTEAFF
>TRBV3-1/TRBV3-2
CASSQATVLTNEKLFF
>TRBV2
CASSERGTEGKQYF
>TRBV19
CASSSDRDPSSYEQYF
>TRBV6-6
CASSYSPPDRAHTIYF
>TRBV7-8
CASSLGTGGGGSDTQYF
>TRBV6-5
CASSPGHRGNQPQHF
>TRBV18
CASSPGTGNTEAFF
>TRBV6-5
CASSPDRGETQYF
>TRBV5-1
CASSRDTGHGQPQHF
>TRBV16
CASSLLPGRDGELFF
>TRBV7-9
CASSLAVAGSIYNEQFF
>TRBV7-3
CASSLNQGTQYF
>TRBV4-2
CASSQEAQGSYEQYF
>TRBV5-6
CASSTGGANTGELFF
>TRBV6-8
CASRLPERNTEAFF
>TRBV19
CASRTGGNRVNEQFF
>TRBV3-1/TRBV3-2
CASSQGGGTSYNEQFF
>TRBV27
CASSPGLNTGELFF
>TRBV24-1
CATSDQGLAEETQYF
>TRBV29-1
CSVRQGPNQPQHF
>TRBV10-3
CAISAGTITETQYF
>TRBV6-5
CASSRTGVTDTQYF
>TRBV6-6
CASSRRTSGGSSTDTQYF
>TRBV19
CASREGGQPQHF
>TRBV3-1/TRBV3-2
CASSQVMSTGGYTF
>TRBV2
CASTPEAAPRGPQHF